Shown below are 23 T cell receptor beta chains from a single sample sequenced in a study of shared clonotypes between healthy human individuals. Libraries were prepared by immunoSEQ multiplex PCR; TCRdb keeps only in-frame clonotypes and omits some of them. The profile shows around 640,000 clones, 96% of them singletons. It was CD45RO-negative cells, positively selected for CCR7, that made up naive CD8 cells, with terminally differentiated effector memory CD45RA+ cells excluded. The sample taken for sequencing was naive CD8+ T cells sorted from blood. The receptor set was obtained from a woman in her twenties or thirties in good health.

This clone was recorded only once. The CDR3 spells CASSLLEGISYEQYF. The CDR3 DNA reads TGCGCCAGCAGCTTGTTGGAGGGAATCTCCTACGAGCAGTACTTC. This chain links TRBV5-1 with TRBJ2-7; tentatively, D is TRBD2 (6 bases). V dropped 1 base and J dropped 0 bases, with 11 bases sitting between them. CDR3 length: 15 residues. In germline, CDR1 is SGHRS, CDR2 YFSETQ. Drawing the rest from reference TRBV5-1 and TRBJ2-7, the complete variable domain is KAGVTQTPRYLIKTRGQQVTLSCSPISGHRSVSWYQQTPGQGLQFLFEYFSETQRNKGNFPGRFSGRQFSNSRSEMNVSTLELGDSALYLCASSLLEGISYEQYFGPGTRLTVT.

V is TRBV29-1 and J is TRBJ1-4, with 8 bases lining up with TRBD1. Germline CDR1 reads SQVTM; CDR2 reads ANQGSEA. J was trimmed by 13 bases and V by 6 bases; bases with no gene match: 10. The CDR3 runs 12 residues. The CDR3 region is CSVSQDRVGLFF. The CDR3 nucleotides are TGCAGCGTCTCCCAGGACAGGGTGGGACTGTTTTTT.

V and J are TRBV25-1 and TRBJ2-7; D is unresolved. The CDR3 is made up of 12 amino acids. V was shortened by 10 bases and J by 4 bases, with 14 bases between the two germline ends. Germline V lookup: CDR1 MGHDK, CDR2 SYGVNS. CDR3 bases: TGTGCCACGGCCCTTGGGTTATACGAGCAGTACTTC. Protein: CATALGLYEQYF.

The chain joins TRBV28 to TRBJ2-7, with 10 bases that match TRBD2. In germline, CDR1 is MDHEN, CDR2 SYDVKM. Trimming removed 5 bases from V and 2 bases from J; junction bases left unmatched: 9. This CDR3 region has 16 residues. The CDR3 protein is CASSPPLLAGAYEQYF. The CDR3 region has the DNA TGTGCCAGCAGTCCACCTCTCCTAGCGGGAGCCTACGAGCAGTACTTC.

V is TRBV2 and J is TRBJ1-1; perhaps TRBD1 as D (5 bases). The CDR3 loop spans 15 amino acids. Per germline, CDR1 SNHLY and CDR2 FYNNEI. Trimming removed 5 bases from V and 6 bases from J, with 19 bases in between. Here the CDR3 DNA reads TGTGCCAGCAGTCACGGTTGGGGGTCTTTCTCTGAAGCTTTCTTT. This sequence encodes CASSHGWGSFSEAFF.

This chain connects TRBV6-1 to TRBJ1-5; D not certain. Germline V lookup: CDR1 MNHNS, CDR2 SASEGT. CDR3 length equals 14 residues. Trimming took 5 bases from V and 7 from J, leaving 15 bases between them. The CDR3 bases are TGTGCCAGCAGTACGTGGGGAGGCGGCCAGCCCCAGCATTTT. It codes for CASSTWGGGQPQHF.

This clone was found once. This sample also contains other DNA sequences that code for the same CDR3. Here the CDR3 reads CASSNLGGNQPQHF. The CDR3 bases are TGTGCCAGCAGTAATTTAGGGGGAAATCAGCCCCAGCATTTT. V gene TRBV27 combines with J gene TRBJ1-5, with D possibly TRBD1 on 6 matching bases. Germline CDR1 reads MNHEY; CDR2 reads SMNVEV (reference sequence). There are 14 residues in the CDR3. The V gene lost 5 bases and the J gene lost 4 bases, with 12 bases spanning the gap.

With respect to this clone: Different DNA sequences within this sample yield the same CDR3. The rearrangement links TRBV7-9 to TRBJ2-2, with D uncertain. Germline CDR1 is SEHNR and CDR2 is FQNEAQ (reference sequence). This CDR3 contains 13 residues. Trimming cost V 5 bases and J 0 bases, with 4 bases left between them. The CDR3 sequence is CASSLTNTGELFF. In nucleotides, the CDR3 is TGTGCCAGCAGCCTGACGAACACCGGGGAGCTGTTTTTT.

The CDR3, as DNA: TGTGCCAGCAGTTTGGTAGGGGGCTATACTGAAGCTTTCTTT. Its protein product is CASSLVGGYTEAFF. The chain combines TRBV27 with TRBJ1-1; the match to TRBD1 covers 7 bases. This CDR3 contains 14 residues. Germline values: CDR1 MNHEY, CDR2 SMNVEV (reference sequence). After removal of 3 bases from V and 5 bases from J, the junction contained 6 bases not matched to a gene.

The genes are TRBV5-6 and TRBJ2-7, with 7 nucleotides matching TRBD2. V gave up 4 bases and J gave up 3 bases; unmatched junction bases: 13. This CDR3 spans 16 amino acids. Germline CDR1 reads SGHDT; CDR2 reads YYEEEE. The CDR3 nucleotides read TGTGCCAGCAGCCCGACCCGGGGCGGGAGTGGCTACGAGCAGTACTTC. Protein product: CASSPTRGGSGYEQYF.

The chain has TRBV6-1 and TRBJ2-1; D unclear. The germline V gene encodes CDR1 MNHNS and CDR2 SASEGT. The CDR3 loop spans 12 amino acids. V was shortened by 2 bases and J by 6 bases, with 5 bases between the two germline ends. CDR3 coding DNA: TGTGCCAGCAGTGAAAGGATCAATGAGCAGTTCTTC. This gives the protein CASSERINEQFF.

J is TRBJ2-7 and V is TRBV27; D is perhaps TRBD1 (5 bases). Trimming left V 3 bases short and J 2 bases short, with 14 bases between. Germline lookup yields CDR1 MNHEY and CDR2 SMNVEV (reference sequence). CDR3 size: 15 residues. The CDR3 DNA follows: TGTGCCAGCAGTTTCCTACCTGACAGAACCTACGAGCAGTACTTC. The encoded protein is CASSFLPDRTYEQYF.

The chain carries TRBV29-1 and TRBJ2-1, with 10 bases identical to TRBD2. Trimming removed 1 base from V and 10 bases from J; junction bases left unmatched: 10. This CDR3 spans 15 amino acids. Germline CDR1 reads SQVTM; CDR2 reads ANQGSEA. CDR3 in amino acids: CSVEGGLAGVGEQFF. CDR3 DNA: TGCAGCGTTGAAGGAGGGCTAGCGGGAGTTGGGGAGCAGTTCTTC.

The chain carries TRBV9 and TRBJ2-3, with D tentatively TRBD2 (6 bases). This CDR3 spans 15 amino acids. Germline V lookup: CDR1 SGDLS, CDR2 YYNGEE. V dropped 2 bases and J dropped 2 bases, with 12 bases sitting between them. This CDR3 reads CASSVGTFVTDTQYF. The CDR3 coding sequence is TGTGCCAGCAGCGTTGGGACTTTCGTCACAGATACGCAGTATTTT.

This clone appeared a few times. J is TRBJ1-1 and V is TRBV9; D gene uncertain. Trimming left V 6 bases short and J 4 bases short, with 7 bases between. The length of the CDR3 is 11 residues. CDR1 is SGDLS, CDR2 YYNGEE, per germline. The CDR3 loop is CASTGGTEAFF. The CDR3 coding sequence is TGTGCCAGCACAGGTGGCACTGAAGCTTTCTTT.

The chain couples TRBV11-2 to TRBJ2-7, with no clear D. CDR3 length: 12 residues. Trimming left V 5 bases short and J 5 bases short, with 10 bases between. CDR1 is SGHAT and CDR2 is FQNNGV in the germline V gene. CDR3 protein: CASSLTMDEQYF. Written as DNA, the CDR3 is TGTGCCAGCAGCCTCACTATGGACGAGCAGTACTTC.

This clone was observed a few times. V and J are TRBV6-1 and TRBJ1-1; D might be TRBD1 (6 bases). The germline V and J ends were trimmed by 8 bases and 6 bases, with 16 bases remaining between them. The germline CDR1 and CDR2 sequences are MNHNS and SASEGT. The CDR3 totals 13 residues. CDR3 sequence: CASVRQGTPEAFF. The CDR3 DNA follows: TGTGCCAGCGTGAGGCAGGGGACTCCTGAAGCTTTCTTT.

This rearrangement joins TRBV28 to TRBJ2-2, with a weak D call TRBD2 (6 bases). The CDR3 contains 13 residues. The V gene's germline CDR1 is MDHEN and CDR2 SYDVKM. Deletions cut 4 bases from V and 7 bases from J, with 10 bases between. The CDR3 region is CASSSPSVGELFF. CDR3 bases: TGTGCCAGCAGTTCGCCTAGCGTCGGGGAGCTGTTTTTT.

The V call is TRBV7-9, the J call TRBJ1-1; D is unclear. This CDR3 region has 12 residues. Between the trimmed V and J ends, which lost 5 bases and 5 bases, there was a span of 9 bases. Germline V lookup: CDR1 SEHNR, CDR2 FQNEAQ (reference sequence). The CDR3 reads CASSDTGTEAFF. The CDR3 DNA reads TGTGCCAGCAGCGATACCGGGACTGAAGCTTTCTTT.

In DNA form, the CDR3 reads TGTGCCAGCAGCGCCGCTTACTCCTACGAGCAGTACTTC. Translating it yields CASSAAYSYEQYF. The chain joins TRBV9 to TRBJ2-7, with D uncertain. This CDR3 has 13 residues. Trimming took 3 bases from V and 0 from J, leaving 7 bases between them. Germline CDR1 and CDR2: SGDLS and YYNGEE. The entire variable domain, with the rest obtained from reference TRBV9 and TRBJ2-7, is as follows: DSGVTQTPKHLITATGQRVTLRCSPRSGDLSVYWYQQSLDQGLQFLIQYYNGEERAKGNILERFSAQQFPDLHSELNLSSLELGDSALYFCASSAAYSYEQYFGPGTRLTVT.

This chain joins TRBV15 and TRBJ2-7; D is undetermined. The CDR3 has 13 residues. V lost 1 base to trimming and J lost 3 bases, with 7 bases between them. Per germline, CDR1 LNHNV and CDR2 YYDKDF (reference sequence). The CDR3 protein is CATSRARVYEQYF. In nucleotides, the CDR3 is TGTGCCACCAGCAGAGCGCGAGTCTACGAGCAGTACTTC.

The chain employs TRBV28 and TRBJ2-7; D possibly uses TRBD1 or TRBD2 (5 bases each). The V gene's germline CDR1 is MDHEN and CDR2 SYDVKM. V lost 3 bases to trimming and J lost 5 bases, with 8 bases between them. This CDR3 contains 12 residues. The CDR3 here is CASSLRGDEQYF. The CDR3 DNA follows: TGTGCCAGCAGTTTGCGAGGGGACGAGCAGTACTTC.

The genes are TRBV11-3 and TRBJ2-1; D is ambiguous. The CDR3 has 12 amino acids. The V end lost 5 bases, the J end lost 7 bases, and 9 bases lay between the germline ends. CDR1 SGHNT and CDR2 YENEEA come from the germline V gene. As DNA, the CDR3 is TGTGCCAGCAGCCGGGTTGGGAATGAGCAGTTCTTC. Translation gives CASSRVGNEQFF.